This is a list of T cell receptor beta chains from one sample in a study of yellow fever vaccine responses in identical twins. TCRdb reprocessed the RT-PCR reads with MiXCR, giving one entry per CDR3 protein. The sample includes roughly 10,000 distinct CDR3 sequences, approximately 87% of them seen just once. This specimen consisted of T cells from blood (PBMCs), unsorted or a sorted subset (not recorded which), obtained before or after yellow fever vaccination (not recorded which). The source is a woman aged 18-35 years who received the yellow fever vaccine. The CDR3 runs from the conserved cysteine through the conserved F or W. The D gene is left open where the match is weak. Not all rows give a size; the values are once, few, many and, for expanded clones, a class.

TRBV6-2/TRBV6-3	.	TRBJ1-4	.	CASSNPGPGANEKLFF	TGTGCCAGCAGTAACCCCGGGCCGGGGGCTAATGAAAAACTGTTTTTT
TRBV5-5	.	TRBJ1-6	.	CASSLERNPGASPLHF	TGTGCCAGCAGCTTGGAACGGAACCCCGGCGCCTCACCCCTCCACTTT
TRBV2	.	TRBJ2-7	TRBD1	CASRLDRVNYEQYF	TGTGCCAGCAGATTGGACAGGGTTAACTACGAGCAGTACTTC
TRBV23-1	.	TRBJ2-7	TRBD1	CASSIRDRVHSYEQYF	TGCGCCAGCAGTATCCGTGACAGGGTCCATAGCTACGAGCAGTACTTC
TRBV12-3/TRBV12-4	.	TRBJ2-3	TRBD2	CASSLALAGGLTDTQYF	TGTGCCAGCAGTTTAGCGCTAGCGGGAGGTCTCACAGATACGCAGTATTTT
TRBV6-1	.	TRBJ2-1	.	CASMDFNNEQFF	TGTGCCAGCATGGATTTCAACAATGAGCAGTTCTTC
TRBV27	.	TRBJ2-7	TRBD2	CASSSGLAGGRASYEQYF	TGTGCCAGCAGTTCAGGACTAGCGGGAGGACGGGCCTCCTACGAGCAGTACTTC
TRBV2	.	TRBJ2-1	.	CASSDFKVDEQFF	TGTGCCAGCAGTGATTTCAAGGTGGATGAGCAGTTCTTC
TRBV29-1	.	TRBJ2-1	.	CSVVFIVGGRNEQFF	TGCAGCGTTGTTTTCATAGTGGGGGGGCGGAATGAGCAGTTCTTC
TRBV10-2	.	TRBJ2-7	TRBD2	CASSGTSGYYEQYF	TGCGCCAGCAGTGGGACTAGCGGGTACTACGAGCAGTACTTC
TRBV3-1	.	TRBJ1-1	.	CASSWTSNTEAFF	TGTGCCAGCAGCTGGACAAGTAACACTGAAGCTTTCTTT
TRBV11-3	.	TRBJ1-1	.	CASRFGGNTEAFF	TGTGCCAGCAGGTTCGGTGGGAACACTGAAGCTTTCTTT
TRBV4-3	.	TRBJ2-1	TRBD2	CASSQGGLAGAASYNEQFF	TGCGCCAGCAGCCAAGGAGGTCTAGCGGGAGCCGCCTCCTACAATGAGCAGTTCTTC
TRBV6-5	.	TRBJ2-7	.	CASSYTGTGAYEQYF	TGTGCCAGCAGTTACACCGGGACGGGCGCCTACGAGCAGTACTTC
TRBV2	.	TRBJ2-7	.	CASSVSSYEQYF	TGTGCCAGCAGTGTGTCCTCCTACGAGCAGTACTTC
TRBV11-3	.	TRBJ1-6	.	CASSFTGTSPLHF	TGTGCCAGCAGCTTTACAGGGACTTCACCCCTCCACTTT
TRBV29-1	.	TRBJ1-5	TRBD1	CSVDLTGVGDQPQHF	TGCAGCGTCGACCTAACAGGGGTCGGCGACCAGCCCCAGCATTTT
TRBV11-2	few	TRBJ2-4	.	CASSLVGYGAGSKNIQYF	TGTGCCAGCAGCTTAGTTGGGTACGGGGCGGGGTCCAAAAACATTCAGTACTTC
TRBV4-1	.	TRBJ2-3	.	CASSVSKTSTDTQYF	TGCGCCAGCAGTGTCAGTAAGACTAGCACAGATACGCAGTATTTT
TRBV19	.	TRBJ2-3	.	CASSTTGNTQYF	TGTGCCAGTAGTACAACAGGGAATACGCAGTATTTT
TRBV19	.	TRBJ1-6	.	CASSGSNNSPLHF	TGTGCCAGTAGCGGATCTAATAATTCACCCCTCCACTTT
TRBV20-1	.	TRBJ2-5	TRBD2	CSLAVTQETQYF	TGCAGTCTAGCGGTAACACAAGAGACCCAGTACTTC
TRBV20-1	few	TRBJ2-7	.	CSAIYGSGNIEQYF	TGCAGTGCTATCTACGGTAGCGGAAATATCGAGCAGTACTTC
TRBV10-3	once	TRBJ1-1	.	CAISAGFEAFF	TGTGCCATCAGTGCAGGGTTTGAAGCTTTCTTT
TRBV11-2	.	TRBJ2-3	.	CASSLIGHGVDTQYF	TGTGCCAGCAGCTTAATCGGACACGGAGTAGATACGCAGTATTTT
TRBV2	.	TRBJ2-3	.	CASSDGHLSTDTQYF	TGTGCCAGCAGTGATGGACACCTGAGCACAGATACGCAGTATTTT
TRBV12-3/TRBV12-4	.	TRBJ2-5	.	CASSTLARGRGETQYF	TGTGCCAGCAGTACCTTGGCCCGGGGGCGAGGAGAGACCCAGTACTTC